The TCR beta chain under discussion was sequenced for a study of Graves' ophthalmopathy and Graves' hyperthyroidism. Whole-study findings and limits: Most thyroid-expanded clonotypes exceeding 0.001 frequency were also found in blood.

This CDR3 is 16 amino acids long. In germline, CDR1 is MGHRA, CDR2 YSYEKL. V gave up 0 bases and J gave up 5 bases, with 14 bases separating them. Stable hyperthyroid donors showed no ophthalmopathy during 18 months follow-up. The table lists this clonotype with many counts. Its antigen is as yet unknown. RNA transcripts served as template for amplifying TCR beta CDR3 sequences. RT-PCR was first run with HTBI primers, then multiplex PCR in a second round. TCRdb recomputed calls from the multiplex PCR reads with MiXCR, one row per CDR3 protein. The repertoire holds roughly 410,000 distinct CDR3 sequences, just over 15% seen once, with about 7% in the top ten.

The specimen sequenced was peripheral blood. The source is a woman between 18 and 29 years old with stable Graves' hyperthyroidism. The genes are TRBV4-1 and TRBJ1-5, with D uncertain. The CDR3 coding sequence is TGCGCCAGCAGCCAAGATGTGCGGGGATTCCATCAGCCCCAGCATTTT. It codes for CASSQDVRGFHQPQHF.